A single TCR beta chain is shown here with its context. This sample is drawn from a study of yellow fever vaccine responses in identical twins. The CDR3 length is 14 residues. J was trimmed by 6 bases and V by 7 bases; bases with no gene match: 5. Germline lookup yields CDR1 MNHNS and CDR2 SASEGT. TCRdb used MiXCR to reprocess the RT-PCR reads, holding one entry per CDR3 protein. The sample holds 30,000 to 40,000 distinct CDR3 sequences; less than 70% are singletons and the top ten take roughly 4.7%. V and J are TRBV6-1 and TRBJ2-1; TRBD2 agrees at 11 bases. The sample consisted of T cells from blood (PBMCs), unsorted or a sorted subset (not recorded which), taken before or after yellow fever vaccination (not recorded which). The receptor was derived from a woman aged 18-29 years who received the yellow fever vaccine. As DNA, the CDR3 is TGTGCCAGCACCCGACTAGCGGGGATCAATGAGCAGTTCTTC. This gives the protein CASTRLAGINEQFF.